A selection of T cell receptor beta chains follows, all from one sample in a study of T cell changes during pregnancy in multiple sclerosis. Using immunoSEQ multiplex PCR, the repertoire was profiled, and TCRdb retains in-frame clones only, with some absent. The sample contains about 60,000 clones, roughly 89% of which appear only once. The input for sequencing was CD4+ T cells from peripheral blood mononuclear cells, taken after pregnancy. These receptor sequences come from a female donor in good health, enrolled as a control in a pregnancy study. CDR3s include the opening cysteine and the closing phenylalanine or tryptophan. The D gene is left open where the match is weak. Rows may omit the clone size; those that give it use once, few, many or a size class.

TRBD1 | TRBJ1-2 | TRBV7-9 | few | CASSSTRDSNYGYTF | TGTGCCAGCAGTTCAACCCGGGACAGCAACTATGGCTACACCTTC
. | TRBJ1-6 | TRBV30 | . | CAWSPGPYNSPLHF | TGTGCCTGGAGCCCAGGCCCCTATAATTCACCCCTCCACTTT
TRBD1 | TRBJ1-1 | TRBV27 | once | CASTLTGMNTEAFF | TGTGCCAGCACCTTGACAGGGATGAACACTGAAGCTTTCTTT
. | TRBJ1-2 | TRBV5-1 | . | CASSLAGEGYGYTF | TGCGCCAGCAGCTTGGCTGGGGAGGGCTATGGCTACACCTTC
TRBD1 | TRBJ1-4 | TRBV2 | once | CASRPGQANEKLFF | TGTGCCAGCAGACCGGGACAGGCAAATGAAAAACTGTTTTTT
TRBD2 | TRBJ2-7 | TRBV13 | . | CASSLLGRGGSYEQYF | TGTGCCAGCAGCTTATTGGGGCGGGGGGGATCCTACGAGCAGTACTTC
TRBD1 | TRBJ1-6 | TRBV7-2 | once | CASSPGQGNSPLHF | TGTGCCAGCAGCCCCGGACAGGGTAATTCACCCCTCCACTTT
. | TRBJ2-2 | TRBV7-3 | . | CASSPQAHTGELFF | TGTGCCAGCAGCCCCCAGGCCCACACCGGGGAGCTGTTTTTT
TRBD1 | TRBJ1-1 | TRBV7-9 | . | CASSLLADRGTEAFF | TGTGCCAGCAGCTTACTGGCCGACAGGGGTACTGAAGCTTTCTTT
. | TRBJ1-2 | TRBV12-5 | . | CASGLPPGGGYTF | TGTGCTAGTGGTTTGCCCCCGGGGGGTGGCTACACCTTC
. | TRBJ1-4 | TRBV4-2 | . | CASSPGGNEEKLFF | TGTGCCAGCAGCCCCGGAGGGAATGAGGAAAAACTGTTTTTT
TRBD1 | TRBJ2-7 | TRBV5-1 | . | CASSLSPGQSYEQYF | TGCGCCAGCAGCTTATCTCCGGGACAGTCCTACGAGCAGTACTTC
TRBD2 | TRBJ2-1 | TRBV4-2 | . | CASSRGTSDYNEQFF | TGTGCCAGCAGCCGAGGGACTAGCGATTACAATGAGCAGTTCTTC
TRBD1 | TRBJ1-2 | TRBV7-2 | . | CASSLAQGQGAGGYTF | TGTGCCAGCAGCTTAGCGCAAGGACAGGGGGCAGGCGGCTACACCTTC
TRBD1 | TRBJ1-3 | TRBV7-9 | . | CASSLPGGSGNTIYF | TGTGCCAGCAGCTTGCCAGGGGGCTCTGGAAACACCATATATTTT
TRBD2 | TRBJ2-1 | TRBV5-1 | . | CASSLMAASGGEQFF | TGCGCCAGCAGCTTGATGGCAGCTAGCGGGGGAGAGCAGTTCTTC
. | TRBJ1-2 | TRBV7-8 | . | CASSLAPSRAYGYTF | TGTGCCAGCAGCTTAGCGCCCTCCAGGGCTTATGGCTACACCTTC
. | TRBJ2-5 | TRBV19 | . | CASSTGETQETQYF | TGTGCCAGTAGTACAGGGGAAACCCAAGAGACCCAGTACTTC
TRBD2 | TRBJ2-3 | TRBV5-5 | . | CASSLSPSGKSDTQYF | TGTGCCAGCAGCTTGTCTCCTAGCGGGAAATCAGATACGCAGTATTTT
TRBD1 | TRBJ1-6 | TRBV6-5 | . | CASRVNRGNSPLHF | TGTGCCAGCAGGGTAAACAGGGGTAATTCACCCCTCCACTTT
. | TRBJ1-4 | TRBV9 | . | CASSWGGTTNEKLFF | TGTGCCAGCAGCTGGGGGGGCACAACTAATGAAAAACTGTTTTTT
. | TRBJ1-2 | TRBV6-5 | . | CASRLPGGRYGYTF | TGTGCCAGCAGATTGCCGGGGGGCAGATATGGCTACACCTTC
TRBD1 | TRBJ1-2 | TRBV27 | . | CASSIRQGGGGYTF | TGTGCCAGCAGCATCAGACAGGGTGGGGGTGGCTACACCTTC
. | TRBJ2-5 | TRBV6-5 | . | CASSKYRDGETQYF | TGTGCCAGCAGTAAATACAGGGACGGGGAGACCCAGTACTTC